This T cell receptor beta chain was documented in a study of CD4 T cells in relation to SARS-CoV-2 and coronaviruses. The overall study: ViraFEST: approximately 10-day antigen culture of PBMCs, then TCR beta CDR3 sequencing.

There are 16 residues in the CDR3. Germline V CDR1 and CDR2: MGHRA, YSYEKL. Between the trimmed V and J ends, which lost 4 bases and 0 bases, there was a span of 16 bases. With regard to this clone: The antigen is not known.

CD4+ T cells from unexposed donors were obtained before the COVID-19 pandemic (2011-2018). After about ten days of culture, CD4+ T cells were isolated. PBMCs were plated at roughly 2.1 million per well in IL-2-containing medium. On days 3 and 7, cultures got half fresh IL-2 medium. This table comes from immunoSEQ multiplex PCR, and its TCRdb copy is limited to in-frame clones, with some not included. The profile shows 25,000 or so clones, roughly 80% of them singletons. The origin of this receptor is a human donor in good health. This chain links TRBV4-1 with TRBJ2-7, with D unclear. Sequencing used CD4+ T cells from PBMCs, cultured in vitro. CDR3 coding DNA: TGCGCCAGCAGCCCCCGTCAAAGAGGTAACTCCTACGAGCAGTACTTC. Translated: CASSPRQRGNSYEQYF.